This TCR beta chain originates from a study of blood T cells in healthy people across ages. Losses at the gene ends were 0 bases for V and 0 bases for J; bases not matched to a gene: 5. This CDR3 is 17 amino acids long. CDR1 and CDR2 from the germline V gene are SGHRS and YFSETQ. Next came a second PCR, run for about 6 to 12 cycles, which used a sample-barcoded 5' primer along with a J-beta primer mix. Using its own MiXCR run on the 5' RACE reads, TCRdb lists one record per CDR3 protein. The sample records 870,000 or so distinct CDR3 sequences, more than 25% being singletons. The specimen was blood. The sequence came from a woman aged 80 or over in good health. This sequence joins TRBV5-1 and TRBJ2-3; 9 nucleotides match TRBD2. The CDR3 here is CASSLGSAGGSTDTQYF. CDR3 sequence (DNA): TGCGCCAGCAGCTTGGGGTCAGCGGGAGGTAGCACAGATACGCAGTATTTT.